Each of the 13 T cell receptor beta chains below was sequenced from the same sample in a study of blood T cells in healthy people across ages. Primed by a sample-barcoded 5' primer and a J-beta primer mix, a second PCR proceeded for 7 to 11 cycles. TCRdb redid the calling of the 5' RACE reads with MiXCR, one entry per CDR3 protein. The repertoire holds about 1.8 million distinct CDR3 sequences, with roughly 50% as singletons. Material for sequencing was blood. These receptor sequences come from a middle-aged woman in good health.

The V and J genes are TRBV11-2 and TRBJ1-5; D unresolved. V was clipped by 1 base and J by 2 bases, with 9 bases between them. The CDR3 spans 15 residues. Germline CDR1 SGHAT, CDR2 FQNNGV. The CDR3 bases are TGTGCCAGCAGCTTAGGAGACAAAGGCAATCAGCCCCAGCATTTT. Translating it yields CASSLGDKGNQPQHF.

This clonotype was recorded a few times. This chain uses TRBV7-9 with TRBJ1-6; no firm D call. The CDR3 covers 15 residues. V was pared by 5 bases and J by 11 bases, with 19 bases between. CDR1 and CDR2 from the germline V gene are SEHNR and FQNEAQ (reference sequence). Here the CDR3 DNA reads TGTGCCAGCAGCCCCCTTGAAGGCAGGTCGGCACCCCTCCACTTT. Translating gives CASSPLEGRSAPLHF.

The chain carries TRBV4-2 and TRBJ2-5; TRBD2 matches at 10 bases. This CDR3 region has 18 residues. The V gene's germline CDR1 is LGHNA and CDR2 YNFKEQ. V lost 0 bases, J lost 1 base, and 8 bases stayed unmatched. The DNA of the CDR3 is TGTGCCAGCAGCCAAGAATTGGCTAGCGGGGGACTCCAAGAGACCCAGTACTTC. Protein sequence: CASSQELASGGLQETQYF.

This clonotype showed up just once. The chain has TRBV4-3 and TRBJ2-3, with D possibly TRBD2 on 7 matching bases. The CDR3 length is 15 residues. Germline-derived CDR1 and CDR2 are LGHNA and YSLEER. V was shortened by 3 bases and J by 3 bases, with 13 bases between the two germline ends. In DNA form, the CDR3 reads TGCGCCAGCAGCCATGCGGGGGCCCGGACAGATACGCAGTATTTT. It yields the protein CASSHAGARTDTQYF.

The chain recombines TRBV28 with TRBJ1-2, with TRBD1 matching 7 bases. The CDR3 length is 12 residues. After removal of 7 bases from V and 6 bases from J, the junction contained 5 bases not matched to a gene. From germline, CDR1 is MDHEN and CDR2 SYDVKM. CDR3 sequence reads: CASTGQWHGYTF. In nucleotides, the CDR3 is TGTGCCAGCACGGGACAGTGGCATGGCTACACCTTC.

The V gene is TRBV20-1, the J gene TRBJ2-3; D might be TRBD1 (6 bases). The CDR3 spans 15 residues. Trimming stripped 6 bases from V and 4 bases from J, with 20 bases between. Germline values: CDR1 DFQATT, CDR2 SNEGSKA (reference sequence). Here the CDR3 reads CSARNPQGRADTQYF. The CDR3 DNA reads as TGCAGTGCCCGTAATCCACAGGGACGGGCAGATACGCAGTATTTT.

The chain couples TRBV10-1 to TRBJ2-7; perhaps TRBD2 as D (5 bases). The CDR3 is 14 amino acids. Trimming left V 3 bases short and J 1 base short, with 10 bases between. Germline values: CDR1 WNHNN, CDR2 SYGVQD (reference sequence). The CDR3 bases are TGCGCCAGCAGTGATACGGGAACTTCCTACGAGCAGTACTTC. The encoded protein is CASSDTGTSYEQYF.

The CDR3 here is CASSDLGIHEQYF. In nucleotides, the CDR3 is TGCGCCAGCAGTGACCTAGGGATCCACGAGCAGTACTTC. The genes are TRBV10-1 and TRBJ2-5; D gene uncertain. The J call could be wrong; TRBJ2-7 is a better fit for the DNA end. Germline-derived CDR1 and CDR2 are WNHNN and SYGVQD (reference sequence). The CDR3 sequence is 13 residues long.

V usage is TRBV29-1 and J usage is TRBJ1-2; D uncertain. The CDR3 runs 13 residues. Germline assignment: CDR1 SQVTM and CDR2 ANQGSEA. The ends were cut back, 4 bases at V and 10 bases at J, with 19 bases in the middle. The CDR3 nucleotides are TGCAGCGTTGTTCCAGTCCCGGGCCGACCCTACACCTTC. Translating gives CSVVPVPGRPYTF.

The genes are TRBV20-1 and TRBJ2-3, with TRBD2 matching over 10 bases. The CDR3 consists of 15 residues. Germline V gives CDR1 DFQATT, CDR2 SNEGSKA (reference sequence). With V trimmed by 4 bases and J by 3 bases, 7 bases remained unmatched. The CDR3 is CSANWGSGGTDTQYF. The CDR3 DNA reads TGCAGTGCTAACTGGGGTAGCGGGGGGACAGATACGCAGTATTTT.

This clonotype turned up a few times. The chain uses TRBV11-2 and TRBJ2-3, with D possibly matching TRBD2 (6 bases). V was cut by 4 bases and J by 6 bases, with 14 bases left in between. In germline, CDR1 is SGHAT, CDR2 FQNNGV. The CDR3 contains 14 residues. In DNA, the CDR3 is TGTGCCAGCAGCTCAAGTTGGGACTGGGATACGCAGTATTTT. Encoded protein: CASSSSWDWDTQYF.

The V gene is TRBV12-3 or TRBV12-4, the J gene TRBJ1-2; weak D call: TRBD1 (6 bases). Deletions cut 9 bases from V and 11 bases from J, with 16 bases between. The CDR3 runs 11 residues. The CDR3 DNA follows: TGTGCCAGTCGTTCACAGGGACAATACACCTTC. Translation gives CASRSQGQYTF.

This clonotype was seen only a few times. The chain couples TRBV2 to TRBJ2-7; 7 bases match TRBD1. V shed 10 bases and J 5 bases; nucleotides not matched to a gene: 5. Germline loops: CDR1 SNHLY, CDR2 FYNNEI. CDR3 size: 11 residues. CDR3 sequence (DNA): TGTGCCATTGGAGACAGGGACGAGCAGTACTTC. It is translated as CAIGDRDEQYF.